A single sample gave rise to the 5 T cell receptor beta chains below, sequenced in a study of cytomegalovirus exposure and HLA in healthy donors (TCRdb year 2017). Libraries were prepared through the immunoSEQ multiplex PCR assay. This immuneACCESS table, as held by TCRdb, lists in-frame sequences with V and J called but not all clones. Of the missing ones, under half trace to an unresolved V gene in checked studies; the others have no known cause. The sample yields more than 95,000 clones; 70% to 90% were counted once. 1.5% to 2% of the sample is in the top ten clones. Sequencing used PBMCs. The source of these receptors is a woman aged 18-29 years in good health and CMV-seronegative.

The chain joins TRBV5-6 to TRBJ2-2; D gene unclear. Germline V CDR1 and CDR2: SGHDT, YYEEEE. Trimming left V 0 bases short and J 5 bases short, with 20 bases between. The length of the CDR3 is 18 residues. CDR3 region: CASSLGGGPAVQTGELFF. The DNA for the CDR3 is TGTGCCAGCAGCTTGGGCGGTGGCCCCGCGGTCCAAACCGGGGAGCTGTTTTTT.

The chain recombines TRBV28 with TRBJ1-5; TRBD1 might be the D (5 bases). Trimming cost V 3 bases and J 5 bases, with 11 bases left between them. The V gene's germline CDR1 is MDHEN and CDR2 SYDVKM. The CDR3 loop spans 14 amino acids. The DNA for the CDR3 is TGTGCCAGCAGTTTGTTAGGGGCTTATCAGCCCCAGCATTTT. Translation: CASSLLGAYQPQHF.

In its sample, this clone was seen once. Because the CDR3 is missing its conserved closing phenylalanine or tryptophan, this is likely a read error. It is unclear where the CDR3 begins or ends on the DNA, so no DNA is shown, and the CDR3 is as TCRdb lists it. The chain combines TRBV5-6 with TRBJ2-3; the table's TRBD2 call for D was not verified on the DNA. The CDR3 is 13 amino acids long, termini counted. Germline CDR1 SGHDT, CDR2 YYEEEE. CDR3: CASSPGTSGRLSL.

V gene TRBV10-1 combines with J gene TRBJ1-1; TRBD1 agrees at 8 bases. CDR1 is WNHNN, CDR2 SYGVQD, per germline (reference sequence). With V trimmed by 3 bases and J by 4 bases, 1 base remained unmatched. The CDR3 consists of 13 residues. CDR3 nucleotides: TGCGCCAGCAGTGAAACAGGGGGCACTGAAGCTTTCTTT. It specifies CASSETGGTEAFF.

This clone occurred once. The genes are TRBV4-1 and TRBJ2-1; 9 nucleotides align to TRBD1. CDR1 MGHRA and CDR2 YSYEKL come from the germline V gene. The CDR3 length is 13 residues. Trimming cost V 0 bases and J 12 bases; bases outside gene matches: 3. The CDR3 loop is CASSQEDRGLQFF. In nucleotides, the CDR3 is TGCGCCAGCAGCCAAGAGGACAGGGGCCTGCAGTTCTTC.